The present T cell receptor beta chain was sequenced within a study of regulatory T cells in long-lasting Graves disease (dated by TCRdb to the early 2020s). Turning to the overall study: To count as having persistent Graves' disease, a patient had to have received antithyroid drug treatment for over 5 years with TSH receptor autoantibodies remaining persistently positive. Persistent Graves' disease patients were compared with newly diagnosed Graves' disease patients by peripheral blood TCR sequencing and RNA sequencing. The study was conducted in China and was registered as a clinical trial. TCR sequencing covered 13 persistent and approximately 20 newly diagnosed Graves' disease patients, 33 samples in total. In the clinical cohort, patients with persistent Graves' disease had used antithyroid drugs for an average of approximately eleven years.

In the paper's terms, the time point label means: persistent/refractory GD, antithyroid drugs over 5 years with positive TRAb. RNA was extracted from PBMCs in TRIzol for both TCR sequencing and RNA sequencing. The diagnosis of Graves' disease was made according to American Thyroid Association guidelines. The patients came from an endocrinology department in Xi'an, China. From each patient, approximately 10 milliliters of peripheral blood was collected into an EDTA anticoagulant tube. Ficoll Paque Plus density gradient separation was used to isolate PBMCs, and no further T cell sorting was done. An Agilent 2100 Bioanalyzer and agarose gel were used to check RNA quality, and a NanoDrop 2000 was used to measure RNA concentration. Trimming takes 3 bases from V and 7 bases from J, and the germline ends sit 24 bases apart. For CDR1 and CDR2, the germline V gene lists SQVTM and ANQGSEA. Spanning cysteine to phenylalanine, the CDR3 consists of 16 amino acids. Only the CDR3 DNA stays, 48 bases, in frame from base 1.

This clonotype was seen repeatedly, ten times or more. Its antigen is unknown. Within one base of it there is no much larger clone, and no base qualities were kept. The method was multiplex PCR. Sequenced on an Illumina HiSeq 4000. TCR beta libraries were built with iRepertoire HTBI primers and Arm-PCR amplification of CDR3 regions. Gel purification was performed on PCR products prior to sequencing. The authors processed their data as follows. Across samples, around 58 TRBV and approximately 15 TRBJ segments were identified and used for gene usage analysis of CDR3 amino acid clonotypes. COPE and FqMerger were used to merge filtered high-quality paired reads into contigs. BLAST was used to align contigs to IMGT TRBV, TRBD and TRBJ reference genes, and CDR3 was defined according to IMGT. Clonotypes above 0.1% frequency were classified as highly expanded clones. Repertoire diversity was measured by Shannon entropy, and V-J evenness by the Gini coefficient. A clonotype was considered public if more than one individual shared it. Through fastp at Q25 and MiXCR, TCRdb rebuilt clones from the public reads, retaining in-frame beta chains. Rows are combined by CDR3 protein, so each entry shows the most common genes and DNA. Here the V and J calls rest on TCRdb's processing, not on the authors' analysis. The sample table lists roughly 450,000 distinct CDR3 sequences, around a fifth of them with a count of one. 10% to 15% of the sample is taken by the ten largest.

Study-level results and caveats: TRBV28, TRBJ1-2 and TRBJ2-5 were preferentially used in persistent disease, while TRBV20-1 and TRBJ2-1 were favored in newly diagnosed disease. Because the primary lesion, thyroid tissue, could not be accessed, the study looked at peripheral blood alone. Compared with newly diagnosed patients, persistent Graves' disease patients had lower TCR Shannon entropy and fewer highly expanded clones, which suggests clonal expansion. Only the TCR beta chain was sequenced and analyzed. Patients with persistent disease shared more public clonotypes (about 2,700) than newly diagnosed patients did (nearly 1,000). The small sample size was acknowledged by the authors as a limitation that may reduce accuracy.

Material: peripheral blood mononuclear cells (PBMCs), obtained when the disease was refractory, from a patient treated with antithyroid drugs. The clonotype comes from a female donor with Graves disease. The V gene is TRBV29-1 and the J gene is TRBJ2-5; the D call is tentative, TRBD1 or TRBD2, as each matches 5 bases. The nucleotide sequence reads as follows: TGCAGCGTTGAGCGGCGAGGGGATAGGGACGGCGGGACCCAGTACTTC. This gives the protein CSVERRGDRDGGTQYF.